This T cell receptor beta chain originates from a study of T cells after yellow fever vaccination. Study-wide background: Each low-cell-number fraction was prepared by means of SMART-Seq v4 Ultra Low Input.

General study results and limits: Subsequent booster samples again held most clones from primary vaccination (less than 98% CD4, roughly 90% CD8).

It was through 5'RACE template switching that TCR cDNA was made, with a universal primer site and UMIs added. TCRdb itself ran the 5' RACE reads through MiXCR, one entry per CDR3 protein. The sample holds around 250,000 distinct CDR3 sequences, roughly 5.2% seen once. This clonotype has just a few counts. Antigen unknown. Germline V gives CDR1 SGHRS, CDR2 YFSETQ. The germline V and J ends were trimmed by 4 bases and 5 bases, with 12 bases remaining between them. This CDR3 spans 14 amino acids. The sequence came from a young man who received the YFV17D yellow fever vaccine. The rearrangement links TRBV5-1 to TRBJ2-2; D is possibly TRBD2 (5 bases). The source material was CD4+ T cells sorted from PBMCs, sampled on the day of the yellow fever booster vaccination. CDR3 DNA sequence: TGCGCCAGCAGCCGGGAACCAGAAACCGGGGAGCTGTTTTTT. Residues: CASSREPETGELFF.